This T cell receptor beta chain was documented in a study of blood T cell repertoires in COVID-19. Study-wide context: Samples came from the United States, Italy and Spain, spanning acute and convalescent COVID-19. T cells, B-cell-depleted T cells, or PBMCs supplied cDNA or gDNA.

This clone has just one count. The authors' processing: For nucleated cells, counts were estimated from reference gene primer amplification. TCRdb's copy holds only in-frame clones and misses some; the assay was immunoSEQ multiplex PCR. V and J calls and clone size are copied from that table; D and trimming were computed from the DNA. This sample has around 63,000 clones; around 79% occur once, and the top ten carry about 32%. The clonotype comes from a human donor in a cohort sampled during active COVID-19. Sequencing was performed on peripheral blood.

The CDR3 loop reads CASSQDLSNRVYEQYF. The CDR3 DNA follows: TGCGCCAGCAGCCAAGATCTTTCGAACAGGGTTTACGAGCAGTACTTC. V gene TRBV4-1 combines with J gene TRBJ2-7; TRBD1 might be the D (6 bases). V gave up 0 bases and J gave up 4 bases, with 16 bases separating them. This CDR3 comprises 16 residues. CDR1 and CDR2 from the germline V gene are MGHRA and YSYEKL.